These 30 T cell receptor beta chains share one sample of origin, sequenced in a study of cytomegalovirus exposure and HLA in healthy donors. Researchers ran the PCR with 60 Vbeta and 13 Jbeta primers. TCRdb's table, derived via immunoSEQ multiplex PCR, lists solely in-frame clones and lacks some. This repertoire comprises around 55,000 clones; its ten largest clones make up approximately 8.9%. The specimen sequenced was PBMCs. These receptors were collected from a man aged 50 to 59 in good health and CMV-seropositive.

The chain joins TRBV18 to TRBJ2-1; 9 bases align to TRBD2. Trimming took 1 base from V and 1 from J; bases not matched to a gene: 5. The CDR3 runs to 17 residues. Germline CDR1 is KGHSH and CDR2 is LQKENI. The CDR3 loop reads CASSPLPSGTSYNEQFF. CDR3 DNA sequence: TGTGCCAGCTCACCACTGCCTAGCGGGACTTCCTACAATGAGCAGTTCTTC.

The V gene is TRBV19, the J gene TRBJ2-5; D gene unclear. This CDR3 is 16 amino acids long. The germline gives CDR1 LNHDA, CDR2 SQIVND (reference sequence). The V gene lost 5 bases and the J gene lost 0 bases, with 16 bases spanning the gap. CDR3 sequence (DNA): TGTGCCAGTAGTTCTGGTTACGGGTCGTACCAAGAGACCCAGTACTTC. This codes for CASSSGYGSYQETQYF.

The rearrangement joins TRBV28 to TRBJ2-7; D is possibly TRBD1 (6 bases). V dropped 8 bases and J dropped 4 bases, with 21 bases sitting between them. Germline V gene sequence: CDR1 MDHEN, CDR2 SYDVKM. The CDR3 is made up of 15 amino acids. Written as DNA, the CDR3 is TGTGCCAGCGCGACCACCAGCAGGGGATCATACGAGCAGTACTTC. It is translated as CASATTSRGSYEQYF.

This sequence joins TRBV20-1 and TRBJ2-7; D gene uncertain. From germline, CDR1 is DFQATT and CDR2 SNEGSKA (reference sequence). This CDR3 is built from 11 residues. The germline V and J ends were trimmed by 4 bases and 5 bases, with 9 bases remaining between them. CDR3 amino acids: CSATGLHEQYF. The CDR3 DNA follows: TGCAGTGCTACCGGTCTGCACGAGCAGTACTTC.

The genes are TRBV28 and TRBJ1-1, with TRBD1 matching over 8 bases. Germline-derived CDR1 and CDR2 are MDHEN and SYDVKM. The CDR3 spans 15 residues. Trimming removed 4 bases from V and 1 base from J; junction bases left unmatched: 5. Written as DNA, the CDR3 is TGTGCCAGCAGTTCGGCCGGACAGGGGAACACTGAAGCTTTCTTT. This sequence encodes CASSSAGQGNTEAFF.

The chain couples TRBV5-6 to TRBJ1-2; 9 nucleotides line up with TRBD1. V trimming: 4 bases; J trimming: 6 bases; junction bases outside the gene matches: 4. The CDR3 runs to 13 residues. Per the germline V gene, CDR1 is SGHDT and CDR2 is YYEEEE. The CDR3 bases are TGTGCCAGCAGCATACAGGGGGCCAATGGCTACACCTTC. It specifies CASSIQGANGYTF.

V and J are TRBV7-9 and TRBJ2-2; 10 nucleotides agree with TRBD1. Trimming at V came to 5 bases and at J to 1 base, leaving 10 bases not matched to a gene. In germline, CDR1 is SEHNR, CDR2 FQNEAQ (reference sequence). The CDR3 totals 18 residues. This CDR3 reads CASSTHRRDRGNTGELFF. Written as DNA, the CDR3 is TGTGCCAGCAGCACACATCGGCGGGACAGGGGGAACACCGGGGAGCTGTTTTTT.

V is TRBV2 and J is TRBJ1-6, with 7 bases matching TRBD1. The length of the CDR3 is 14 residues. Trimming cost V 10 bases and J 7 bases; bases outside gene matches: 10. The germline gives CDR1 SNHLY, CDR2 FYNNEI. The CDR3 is CATSTGFGNSPLHF. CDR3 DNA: TGTGCCACCTCGACAGGGTTTGGAAATTCACCCCTCCACTTT.

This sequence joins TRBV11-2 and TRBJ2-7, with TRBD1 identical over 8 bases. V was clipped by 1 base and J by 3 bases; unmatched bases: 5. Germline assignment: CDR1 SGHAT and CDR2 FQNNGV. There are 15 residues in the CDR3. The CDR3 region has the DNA TGTGCCAGCAGCTTAGTCAGGACAGGGCTCTACGAGCAGTACTTC. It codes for CASSLVRTGLYEQYF.

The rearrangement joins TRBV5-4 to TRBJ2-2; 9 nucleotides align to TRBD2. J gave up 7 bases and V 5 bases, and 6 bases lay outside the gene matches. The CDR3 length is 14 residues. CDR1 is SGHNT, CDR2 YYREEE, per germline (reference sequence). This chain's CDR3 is CASRSGLAGGELFF. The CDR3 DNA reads TGTGCCAGCAGATCGGGACTAGCTGGCGGGGAGCTGTTTTTT. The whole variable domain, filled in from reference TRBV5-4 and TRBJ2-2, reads ETGVTQSPTHLIKTRGQQVTLRCSSQSGHNTVSWYQQALGQGPQFIFQYYREEENGRGNFPPRFSGLQFPNYSSELNVNALELDDSALYLCASRSGLAGGELFFGEGSRLTVL.

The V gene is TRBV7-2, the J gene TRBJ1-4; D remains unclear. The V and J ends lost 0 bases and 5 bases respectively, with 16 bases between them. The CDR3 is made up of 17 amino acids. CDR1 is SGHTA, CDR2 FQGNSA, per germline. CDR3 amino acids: CASSLARRPGGNEKLFF. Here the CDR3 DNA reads TGTGCCAGCAGCTTAGCCCGACGACCGGGAGGGAATGAAAAACTGTTTTTT.

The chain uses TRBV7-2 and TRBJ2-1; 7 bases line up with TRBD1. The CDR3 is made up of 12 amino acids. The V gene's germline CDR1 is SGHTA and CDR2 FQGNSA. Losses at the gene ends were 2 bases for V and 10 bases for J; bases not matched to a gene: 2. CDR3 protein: CASSLTDREQFF. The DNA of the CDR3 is TGTGCCAGCAGCTTAACGGACAGGGAGCAGTTCTTC.

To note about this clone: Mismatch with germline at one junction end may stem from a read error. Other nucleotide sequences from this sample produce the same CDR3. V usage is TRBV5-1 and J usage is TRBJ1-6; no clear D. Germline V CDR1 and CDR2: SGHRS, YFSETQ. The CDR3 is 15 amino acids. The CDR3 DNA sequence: TGCGCCAGCAGCCCGGAGTGGCTGCCTAATTCACCCCTACACTTT. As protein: CASSPEWLPNSPLHF.

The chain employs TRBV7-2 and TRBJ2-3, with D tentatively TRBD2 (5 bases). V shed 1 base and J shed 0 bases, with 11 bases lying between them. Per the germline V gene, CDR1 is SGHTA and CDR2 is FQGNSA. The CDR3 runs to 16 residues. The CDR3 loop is CASSLGGPGSTDTQYF. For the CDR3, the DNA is TGTGCCAGCAGCTTAGGTGGACCGGGGAGCACAGATACGCAGTATTTT.

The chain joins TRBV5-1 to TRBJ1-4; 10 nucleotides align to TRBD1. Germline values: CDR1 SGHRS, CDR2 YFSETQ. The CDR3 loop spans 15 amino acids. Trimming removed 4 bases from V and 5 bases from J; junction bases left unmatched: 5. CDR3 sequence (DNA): TGCGCCAGCAGCCCTCTGACAGGGGGCAATGAAAAACTGTTTTTT. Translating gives CASSPLTGGNEKLFF.

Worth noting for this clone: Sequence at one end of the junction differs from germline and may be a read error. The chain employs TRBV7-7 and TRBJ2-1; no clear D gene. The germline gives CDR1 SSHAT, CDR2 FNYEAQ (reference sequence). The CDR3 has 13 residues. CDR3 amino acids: CASSLAVYNEQFF. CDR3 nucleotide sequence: TGTGCTAGCAGCTTAGCCGTCTACAATGAGCAGTTCTTC.

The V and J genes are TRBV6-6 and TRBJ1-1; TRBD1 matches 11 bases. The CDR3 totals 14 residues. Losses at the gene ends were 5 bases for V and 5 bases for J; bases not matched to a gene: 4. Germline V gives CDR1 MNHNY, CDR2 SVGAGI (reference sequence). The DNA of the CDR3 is TGTGCCAGCAGTCCCGGGACAGGGGGTACTGAAGCTTTCTTT. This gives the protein CASSPGTGGTEAFF.

CDR3 nucleotide sequence: TGTGCCAGCAGCGTAGGAGACATAGCGGGGCTTAACAATGAGCAGTTCTTC. This sequence encodes CASSVGDIAGLNNEQFF. The V call is TRBV9, the J call TRBJ2-1, with 8 bases identical to TRBD2. V gave up 0 bases and J gave up 5 bases; unmatched junction bases: 10. The germline CDR1 and CDR2 sequences are SGDLS and YYNGEE. The CDR3 is made up of 17 amino acids.

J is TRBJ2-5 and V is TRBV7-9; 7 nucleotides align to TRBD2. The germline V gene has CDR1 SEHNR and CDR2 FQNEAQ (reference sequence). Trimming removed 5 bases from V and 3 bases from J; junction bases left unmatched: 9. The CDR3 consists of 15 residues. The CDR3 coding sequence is TGTGCCAGCAGCCCCGGGAGGCTGCCGAAAGAGACCCAGTACTTC. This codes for CASSPGRLPKETQYF.

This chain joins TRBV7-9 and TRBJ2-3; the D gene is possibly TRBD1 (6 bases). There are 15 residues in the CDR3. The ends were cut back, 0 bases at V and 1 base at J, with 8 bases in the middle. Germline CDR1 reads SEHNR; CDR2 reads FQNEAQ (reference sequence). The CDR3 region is CASSLARQGTDTQYF. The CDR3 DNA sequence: TGTGCCAGCAGCTTAGCCCGACAGGGCACAGATACGCAGTATTTT.

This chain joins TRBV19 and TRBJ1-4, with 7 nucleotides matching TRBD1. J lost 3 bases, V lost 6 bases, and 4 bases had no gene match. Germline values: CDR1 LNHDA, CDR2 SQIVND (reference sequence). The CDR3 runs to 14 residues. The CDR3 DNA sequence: TGTGCCAGTAGCCGACAGGGCCCTAATGAAAAACTGTTTTTT. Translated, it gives CASSRQGPNEKLFF.

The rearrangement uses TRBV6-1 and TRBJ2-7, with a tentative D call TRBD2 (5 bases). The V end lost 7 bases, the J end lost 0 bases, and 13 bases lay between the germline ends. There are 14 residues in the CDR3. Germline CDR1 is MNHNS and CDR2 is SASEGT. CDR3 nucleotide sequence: TGTGCCAGCACCCCGCCGGGAAGCTCCTACGAGCAGTACTTC. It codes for CASTPPGSSYEQYF.

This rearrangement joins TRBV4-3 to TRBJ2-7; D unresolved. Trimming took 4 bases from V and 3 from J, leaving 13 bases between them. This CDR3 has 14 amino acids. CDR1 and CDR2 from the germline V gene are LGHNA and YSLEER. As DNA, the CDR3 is TGCGCCAGCAGCCTTTCCCCCTCAGGCTACGAGCAGTACTTC. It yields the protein CASSLSPSGYEQYF.

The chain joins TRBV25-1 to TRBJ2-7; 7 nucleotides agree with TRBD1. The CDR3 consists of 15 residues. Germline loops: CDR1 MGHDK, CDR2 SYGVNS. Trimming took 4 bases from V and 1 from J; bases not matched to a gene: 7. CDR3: CASSGGTVLSYEQYF. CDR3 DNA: TGTGCCAGCAGTGGGGGGACAGTTCTTTCCTACGAGCAGTACTTC.

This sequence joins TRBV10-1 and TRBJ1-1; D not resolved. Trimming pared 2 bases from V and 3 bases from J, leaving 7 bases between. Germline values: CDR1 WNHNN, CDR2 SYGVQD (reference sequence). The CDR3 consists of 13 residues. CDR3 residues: CASSESGYTEAFF. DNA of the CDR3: TGCGCCAGCAGTGAGAGTGGCTACACTGAAGCTTTCTTT.

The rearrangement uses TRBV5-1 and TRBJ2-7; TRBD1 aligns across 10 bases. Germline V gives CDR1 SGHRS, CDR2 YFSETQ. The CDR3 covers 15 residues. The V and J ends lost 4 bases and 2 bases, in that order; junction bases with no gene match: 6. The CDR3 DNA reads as TGCGCCAGCAGCGACACGACAGGGGGCCCCTACGAGCAGTACTTC. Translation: CASSDTTGGPYEQYF.

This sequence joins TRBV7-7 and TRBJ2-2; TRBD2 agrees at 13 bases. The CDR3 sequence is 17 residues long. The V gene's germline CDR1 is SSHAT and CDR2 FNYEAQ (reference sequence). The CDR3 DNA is TGTGCTAGCCGGACTAGCGGGAGCCCCCTGAACACCGGGGAGCTGTTTTTT. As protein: CASRTSGSPLNTGELFF.

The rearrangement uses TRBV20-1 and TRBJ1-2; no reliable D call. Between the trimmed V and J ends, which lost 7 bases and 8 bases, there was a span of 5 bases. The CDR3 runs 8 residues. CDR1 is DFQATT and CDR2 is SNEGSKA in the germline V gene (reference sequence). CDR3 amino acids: CSGGGYTF. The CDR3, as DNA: TGCAGTGGAGGCGGCTACACCTTC.

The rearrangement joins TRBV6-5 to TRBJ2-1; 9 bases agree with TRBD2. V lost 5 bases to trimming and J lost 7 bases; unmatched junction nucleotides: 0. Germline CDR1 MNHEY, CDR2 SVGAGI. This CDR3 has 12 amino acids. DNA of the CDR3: TGTGCCAGCAGTACTAGCGGGAATGAGCAGTTCTTC. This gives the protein CASSTSGNEQFF.

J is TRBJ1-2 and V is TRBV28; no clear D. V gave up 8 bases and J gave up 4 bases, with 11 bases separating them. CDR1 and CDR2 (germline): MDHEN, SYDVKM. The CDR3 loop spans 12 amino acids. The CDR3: CASGEYTYGYTF. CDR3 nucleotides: TGTGCCAGCGGGGAGTACACCTATGGCTACACCTTC.